The rows below give T cell receptor beta chains drawn from one sample of a study of blood T cell repertoires in COVID-19. Assay: immunoSEQ multiplex PCR; the TCRdb copy retains only in-frame clones and omits some. The data show 190,000 or so clones, almost 85% seen once. Input material: peripheral blood. The receptor set was obtained from a human donor with acute or convalescent COVID-19. The donor label of this sample is uncertain. Each CDR3 is given with its conserved first and last residue. Each record gives: V gene, J gene, clone size, D gene, CDR3 DNA, CDR3 protein. The D gene is left open where the match is weak. Clone size appears in some rows only: once, few, many, or a class for an expanded clone.

>TRBV19|TRBJ2-3|NA|TRBD1
TGTGCCAGTAGTATAGGAGGAGGGACAGGGGTAGATACGCAGTATTTT
CASSIGGGTGVDTQYF
>TRBV28|TRBJ2-4|NA|TRBD1
TGTGCCAGCAGTCCTGGGACAGGGGACATTCAGTACTTC
CASSPGTGDIQYF
>TRBV5-1|TRBJ2-5|NA|TRBD1
TGCGCCAGCAGACGAGGACAGGGTTTCCAAGAGACCCAGTACTTC
CASRRGQGFQETQYF
>TRBV6-1|TRBJ2-3|NA|NA
TGTGCCAGCAGTGAAGCTCGGCGGATCGCAAATACGCAGTATTTT
CASSEARRIANTQYF
>TRBV20-1|TRBJ2-7|NA|NA
TGCAGTGCTAGTCGACTAGGGGTTATGGTCGAGCAGTACTTC
CSASRLGVMVEQYF
>TRBV7-9|TRBJ1-1|NA|TRBD1
TGTGCCAGCAGCTTAGAGTCTCGGGGACAGGCGGCCAGATTTGAAGCTTTCTTT
CASSLESRGQAARFEAFF
>TRBV19|TRBJ2-7|once|NA
TGTGCCAGTAGCCTCGGCCCCGACAGCTTCTCCTACGAGCAGTACTTC
CASSLGPDSFSYEQYF
>TRBV7-9|TRBJ2-2|NA|TRBD1
TGTGCCAGCAGCACCAGGGGGTCCGTTGACACCGGGGAGCTGTTTTTT
CASSTRGSVDTGELFF
>TRBV7-2|TRBJ2-1|NA|TRBD2
TGTGCCAGCAGCTTGGTAGCGGGGAGTACCCGCTACAATGAGCAGTTCTTC
CASSLVAGSTRYNEQFF
>TRBV28|TRBJ2-1|NA|NA
TGTGCCACCTCAACAGCCAAACTCATTTTGGGCAATGAGCAGTTCTTC
CATSTAKLILGNEQFF
>TRBV7-6|TRBJ2-5|NA|TRBD2
TGTGCCAGCAGCTTAAGACTAGCGGGAGTCGGAGAGACCCAGTACTTC
CASSLRLAGVGETQYF
>TRBV28|TRBJ1-6|NA|TRBD1
TGTGCCAGCAGTGTCGGACAGGCGCCCCTCCACTTT
CASSVGQAPLHF
>TRBV5-8|TRBJ1-2|NA|TRBD1
TGTGCCAGCAGCTTGCGGGACAGGGAGAATTATGGCTACACCTTC
CASSLRDRENYGYTF
>TRBV5-1|TRBJ2-7|NA|NA
TGCGCCAGCAGCTTGGAGCCCTACGAGCAGTACTTC
CASSLEPYEQYF
>TRBV5-4|TRBJ2-2|NA|TRBD2
TGTGCCAGCAGCTTTGCGGGAGGAACCGGGGAGCTGTTTTTT
CASSFAGGTGELFF
>TRBV2|TRBJ1-5|NA|TRBD1
TGTGCCAGCAGTGAAGAGGGACAGGCCAATCAGCCCCAGCATTTT
CASSEEGQANQPQHF
>TRBV2|TRBJ1-4|NA|NA
TGTGCCAGCGGGGGCCTAGCTAATGAAAAACTGTTTTTT
CASGGLANEKLFF
>TRBV7-2|TRBJ2-7|NA|NA
TGTGCCAGCAGCTCTTATTACGAGCAGTACTTC
CASSSYYEQYF
>TRBV19|TRBJ2-7|NA|NA
TGTGCCAGTAGTATAGATCCGGGAGCCCGCGAGCAGTACTTC
CASSIDPGAREQYF
>TRBV6-5|TRBJ2-3|NA|TRBD2
TGTGCCAGCAGTTACTCCCCGGGACTAGTGGTAGATACGCAGTATTTT
CASSYSPGLVVDTQYF
>TRBV24-1|TRBJ2-1|NA|NA
TGTGCCACCAGTGGTTCCGAGGCCAGCGCGCACAATGAGCAGTTCTTC
CATSGSEASAHNEQFF
>TRBV5-5|TRBJ1-1|NA|TRBD1
TGTGCCAGCAGCTTACCGGGACAGGGTTTTACGGGTGAAGCTTTCTTT
CASSLPGQGFTGEAFF
>TRBV5-6|TRBJ1-3|NA|NA
TGTGCCAGCAGCTTGGTCCCAGGGGCATCGACTGGAAACACCATATATTTT
CASSLVPGASTGNTIYF
>TRBV30|TRBJ2-3|NA|NA
TGTGCCTGGAGCAGTGGCACAGATACGCAGTATTTT
CAWSSGTDTQYF
>TRBV5-4|TRBJ2-2|NA|NA
TGTGCCAGCATCACAGACCGACAAAAGGAACAGGCGAACACCGGGGAGCTGTTTTTT
CASITDRQKEQANTGELFF
>TRBV7-2|TRBJ1-5|NA|TRBD1
TGTGCCAGCAGCCAGATGGGGCGACAGGGCGGGCAGCCCCAGCATTTT
CASSQMGRQGGQPQHF
>TRBV2|TRBJ1-4|NA|NA
TGTGCCAGCAGTCAGAAAGCAGGGGCATATAATGAAAAACTGTTTTTT
CASSQKAGAYNEKLFF